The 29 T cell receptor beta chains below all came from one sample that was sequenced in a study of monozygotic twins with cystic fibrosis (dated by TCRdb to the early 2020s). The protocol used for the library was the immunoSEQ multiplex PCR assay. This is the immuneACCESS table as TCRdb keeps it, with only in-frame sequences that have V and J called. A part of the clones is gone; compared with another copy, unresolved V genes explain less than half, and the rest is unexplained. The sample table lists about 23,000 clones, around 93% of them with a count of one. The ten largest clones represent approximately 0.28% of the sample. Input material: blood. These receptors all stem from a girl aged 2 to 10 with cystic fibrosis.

The CDR3 here is CASSSTGREGYGYTF. The CDR3 DNA reads as TGTGCCAGCAGTTCTACAGGGAGAGAGGGGTATGGCTACACCTTC. The gene calls are TRBV2 and TRBJ1-2, with TRBD1 as a possible D gene (6 bases). Germline-derived CDR1 and CDR2 are SNHLY and FYNNEI. The CDR3 totals 15 residues. V was trimmed by 5 bases and J by 5 bases, leaving 18 bases between them. Looking up the rest from reference TRBV2 and TRBJ1-2 gives the full variable domain: EPEVTQTPSHQVTQMGQEVILRCVPISNHLYFYWYRQILGQKVEFLVSFYNNEISEKSEIFDDQFSVERPDGSNFTLKIRSTKLEDSAMYFCASSSTGREGYGYTFGSGTRLTVV.

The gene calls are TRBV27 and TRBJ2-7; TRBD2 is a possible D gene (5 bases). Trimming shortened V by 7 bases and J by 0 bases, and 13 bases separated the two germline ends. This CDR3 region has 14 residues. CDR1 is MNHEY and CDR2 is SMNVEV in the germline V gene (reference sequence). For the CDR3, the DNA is TGTGCCAGCACCCGGACGGGAAGCTCCTACGAGCAGTACTTC. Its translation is CASTRTGSSYEQYF.

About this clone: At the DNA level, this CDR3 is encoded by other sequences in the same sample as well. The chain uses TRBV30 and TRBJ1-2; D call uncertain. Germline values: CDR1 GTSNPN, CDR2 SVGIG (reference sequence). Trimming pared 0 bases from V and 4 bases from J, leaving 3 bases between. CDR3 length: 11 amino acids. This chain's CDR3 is CAWSVGYGYTF. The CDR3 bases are TGTGCCTGGAGTGTGGGCTATGGCTACACCTTC.

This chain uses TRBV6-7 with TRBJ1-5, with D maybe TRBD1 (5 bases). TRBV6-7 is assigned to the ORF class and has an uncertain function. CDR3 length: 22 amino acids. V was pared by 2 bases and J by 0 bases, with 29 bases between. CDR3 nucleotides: TGTGCCAGCAGTTACCCCTTGGTCTCAGGGAAAAAACCAAATCTTAGCAATCAGCCCCAGCATTTT. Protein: CASSYPLVSGKKPNLSNQPQHF.

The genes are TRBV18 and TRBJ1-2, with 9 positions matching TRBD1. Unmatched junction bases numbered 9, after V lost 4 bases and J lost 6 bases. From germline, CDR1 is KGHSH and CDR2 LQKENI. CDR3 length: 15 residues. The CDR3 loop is CASSLTTDRGHGYTF. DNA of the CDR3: TGTGCCAGCTCACTAACGACGGACAGGGGCCATGGCTACACCTTC.

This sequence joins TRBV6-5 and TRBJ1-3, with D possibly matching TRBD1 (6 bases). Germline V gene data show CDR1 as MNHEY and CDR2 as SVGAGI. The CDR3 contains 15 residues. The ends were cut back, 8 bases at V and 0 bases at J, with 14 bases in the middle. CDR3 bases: TGTGCCAGCGGGGTGCAGGGGAACTCTGGAAACACCATATATTTT. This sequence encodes CASGVQGNSGNTIYF.

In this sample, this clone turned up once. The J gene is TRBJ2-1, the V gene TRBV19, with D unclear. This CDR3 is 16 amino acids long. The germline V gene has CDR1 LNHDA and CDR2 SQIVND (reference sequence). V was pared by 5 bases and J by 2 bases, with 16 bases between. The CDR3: CASSEARYPAYNEQFF. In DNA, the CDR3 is TGTGCCAGTAGTGAGGCGAGGTACCCAGCCTACAATGAGCAGTTCTTC.

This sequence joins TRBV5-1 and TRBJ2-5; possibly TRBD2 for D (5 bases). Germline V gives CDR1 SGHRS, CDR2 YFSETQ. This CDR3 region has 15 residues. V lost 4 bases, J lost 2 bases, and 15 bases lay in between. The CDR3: CASSKETRSQETQYF. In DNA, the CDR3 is TGCGCCAGCAGCAAGGAAACTAGAAGTCAAGAGACCCAGTACTTC.

The CDR3 DNA reads as TGCGCCAGCAGCCAAGATCAACTAGAGGCGACAGATACGCAGTATTTT. Its protein product is CASSQDQLEATDTQYF. This chain links TRBV4-3 with TRBJ2-3; possible D gene TRBD2, 5 bases. The CDR3 is 16 residues long. The germline V gene encodes CDR1 LGHNA and CDR2 YSLEER. Deletions cut 0 bases from V and 3 bases from J, with 13 bases between.

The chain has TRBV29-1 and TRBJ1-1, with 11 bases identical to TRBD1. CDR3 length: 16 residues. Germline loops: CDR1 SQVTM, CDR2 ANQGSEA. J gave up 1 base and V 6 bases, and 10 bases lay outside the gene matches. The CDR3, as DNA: TGCAGCGTCGGGGGCGGACAGGGGGCGCCGAACACTGAAGCTTTCTTT. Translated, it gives CSVGGGQGAPNTEAFF. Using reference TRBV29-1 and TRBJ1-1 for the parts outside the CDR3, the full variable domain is SAVISQKPSRDICQRGTSLTIQCQVDSQVTMMFWYRQQPGQSLTLIATANQGSEATYESGFVIDKFPISRPNLTFSTLTVSNMSPEDSSIYLCSVGGGQGAPNTEAFFGQGTRLTVV.

This CDR3 is CASSPGGANTEAFF. The DNA of the CDR3 is TGTGCCAGCTCACCAGGAGGGGCGAACACTGAAGCTTTCTTT. The chain carries TRBV18 and TRBJ1-1; the D gene is possibly TRBD1 (5 bases). The CDR3 spans 14 residues. Per germline, CDR1 KGHSH and CDR2 LQKENI. The V end was cut by 2 bases, the J end by 1 base, with 8 bases between.

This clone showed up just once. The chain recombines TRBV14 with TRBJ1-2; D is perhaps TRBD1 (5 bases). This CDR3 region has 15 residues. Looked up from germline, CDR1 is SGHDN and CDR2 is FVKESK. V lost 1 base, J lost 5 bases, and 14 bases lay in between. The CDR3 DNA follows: TGTGCCAGCAGCCAAGTGGCCGGGACTGGTTATGGCTACACCTTC. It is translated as CASSQVAGTGYGYTF.

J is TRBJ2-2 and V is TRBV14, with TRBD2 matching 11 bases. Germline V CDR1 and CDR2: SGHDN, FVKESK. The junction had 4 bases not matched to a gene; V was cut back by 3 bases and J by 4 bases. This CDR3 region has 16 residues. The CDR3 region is CASSHSTSGVTGELFF. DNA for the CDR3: TGTGCCAGCAGCCACTCGACTAGCGGGGTCACCGGGGAGCTGTTTTTT.

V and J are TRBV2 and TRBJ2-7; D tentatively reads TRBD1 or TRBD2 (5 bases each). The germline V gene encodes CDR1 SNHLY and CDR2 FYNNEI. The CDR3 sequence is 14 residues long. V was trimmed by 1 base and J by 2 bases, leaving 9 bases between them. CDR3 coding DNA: TGTGCCAGCAGTGAAGGTCCGGGACCCTACGAGCAGTACTTC. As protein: CASSEGPGPYEQYF. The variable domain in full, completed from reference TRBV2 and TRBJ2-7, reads EPEVTQTPSHQVTQMGQEVILRCVPISNHLYFYWYRQILGQKVEFLVSFYNNEISEKSEIFDDQFSVERPDGSNFTLKIRSTKLEDSAMYFCASSEGPGPYEQYFGPGTRLTVT.

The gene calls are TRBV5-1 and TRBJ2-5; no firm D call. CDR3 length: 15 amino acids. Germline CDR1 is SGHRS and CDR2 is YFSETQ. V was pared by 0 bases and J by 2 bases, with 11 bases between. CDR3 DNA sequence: TGCGCCAGCAGCTTGGTAGGGTTAGGACAAGAGACCCAGTACTTC. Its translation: CASSLVGLGQETQYF.

The CDR3 region has the DNA TGCGCCAGCAGCCGTTCGTGGAGCGGGGAATCCACAGATACGCAGTATTTT. Translation gives CASSRSWSGESTDTQYF. This chain links TRBV4-3 with TRBJ2-3, with TRBD2 identical over 7 bases. Germline assignment: CDR1 LGHNA and CDR2 YSLEER. V was clipped by 4 bases and J by 2 bases; unmatched bases: 12. The CDR3 runs to 17 residues.

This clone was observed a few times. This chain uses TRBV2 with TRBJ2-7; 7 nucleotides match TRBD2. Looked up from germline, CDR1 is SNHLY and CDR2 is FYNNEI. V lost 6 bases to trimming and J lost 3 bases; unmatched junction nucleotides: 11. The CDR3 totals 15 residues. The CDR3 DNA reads TGTGCCAGCAGAAAGCGGGACTCGGGGAGCTACGAGCAGTACTTC. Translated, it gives CASRKRDSGSYEQYF.

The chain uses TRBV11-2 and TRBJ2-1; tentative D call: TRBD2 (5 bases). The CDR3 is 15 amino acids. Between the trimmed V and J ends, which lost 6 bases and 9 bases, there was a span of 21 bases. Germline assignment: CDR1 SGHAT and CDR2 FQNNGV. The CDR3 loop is CASSYPGLAGTEQFF. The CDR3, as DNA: TGTGCCAGCAGTTACCCGGGCCTGGCGGGTACTGAGCAGTTCTTC.

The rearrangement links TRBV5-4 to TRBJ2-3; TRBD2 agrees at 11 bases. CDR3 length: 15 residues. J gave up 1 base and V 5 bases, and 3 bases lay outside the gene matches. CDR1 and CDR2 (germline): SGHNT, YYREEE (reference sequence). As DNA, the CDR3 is TGTGCCAGCAGGCCGACTAGCGGGGGCACAGATACGCAGTATTTT. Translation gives CASRPTSGGTDTQYF.

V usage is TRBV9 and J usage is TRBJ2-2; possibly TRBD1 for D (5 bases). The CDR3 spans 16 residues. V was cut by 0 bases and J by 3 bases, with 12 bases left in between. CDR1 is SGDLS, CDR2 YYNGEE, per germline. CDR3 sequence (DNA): TGTGCCAGCAGCGTAGCCCAGGGAAGGGACACCGGGGAGCTGTTTTTT. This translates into CASSVAQGRDTGELFF.

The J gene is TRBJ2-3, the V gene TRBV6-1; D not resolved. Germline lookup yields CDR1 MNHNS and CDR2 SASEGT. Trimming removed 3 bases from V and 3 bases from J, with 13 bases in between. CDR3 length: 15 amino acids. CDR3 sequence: CASSDSGRRTDTQYF. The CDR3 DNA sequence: TGTGCCAGCAGTGACTCTGGACGGCGGACAGATACGCAGTATTTT.

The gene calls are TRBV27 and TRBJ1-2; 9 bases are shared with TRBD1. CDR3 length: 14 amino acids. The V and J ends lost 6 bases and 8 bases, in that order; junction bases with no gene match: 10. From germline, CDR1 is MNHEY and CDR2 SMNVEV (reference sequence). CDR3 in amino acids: CASSRRTGALGYTF. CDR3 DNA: TGTGCCAGCAGCCGAAGGACAGGGGCTTTAGGCTACACCTTC.

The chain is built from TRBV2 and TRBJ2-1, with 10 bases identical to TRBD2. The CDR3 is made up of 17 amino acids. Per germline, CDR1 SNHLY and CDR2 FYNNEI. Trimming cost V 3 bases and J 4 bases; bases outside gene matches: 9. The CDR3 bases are TGTGCCAGCAGTGACTGGCCGGGAGCGGGGGGGTACAATGAGCAGTTCTTC. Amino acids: CASSDWPGAGGYNEQFF.

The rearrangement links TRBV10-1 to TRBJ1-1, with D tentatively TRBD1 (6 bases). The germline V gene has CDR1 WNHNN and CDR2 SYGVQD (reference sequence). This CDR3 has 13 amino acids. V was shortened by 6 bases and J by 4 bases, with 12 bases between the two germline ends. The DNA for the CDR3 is TGCGCCAGCAGGGACAGCTTGGGCACTGAAGCTTTCTTT. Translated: CASRDSLGTEAFF.

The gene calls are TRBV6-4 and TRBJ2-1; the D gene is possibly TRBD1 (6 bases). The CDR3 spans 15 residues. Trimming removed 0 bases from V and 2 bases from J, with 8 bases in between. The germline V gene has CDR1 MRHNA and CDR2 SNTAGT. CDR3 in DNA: TGTGCCAGCAGTGACTCGCCAGGGGCCTACAATGAGCAGTTCTTC. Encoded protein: CASSDSPGAYNEQFF.

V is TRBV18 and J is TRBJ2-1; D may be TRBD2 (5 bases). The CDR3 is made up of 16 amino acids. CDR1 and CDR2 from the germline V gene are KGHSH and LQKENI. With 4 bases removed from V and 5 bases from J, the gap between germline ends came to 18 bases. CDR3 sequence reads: CASSRGAARRNNEQFF. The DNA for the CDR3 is TGTGCCAGCTCACGGGGAGCGGCCAGGAGAAACAATGAGCAGTTCTTC.

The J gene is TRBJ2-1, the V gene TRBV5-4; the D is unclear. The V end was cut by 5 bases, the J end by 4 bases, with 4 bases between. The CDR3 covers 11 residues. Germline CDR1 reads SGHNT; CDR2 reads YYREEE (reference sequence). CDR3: CASRNYNEQFF. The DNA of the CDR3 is TGTGCCAGCAGAAATTACAATGAGCAGTTCTTC.

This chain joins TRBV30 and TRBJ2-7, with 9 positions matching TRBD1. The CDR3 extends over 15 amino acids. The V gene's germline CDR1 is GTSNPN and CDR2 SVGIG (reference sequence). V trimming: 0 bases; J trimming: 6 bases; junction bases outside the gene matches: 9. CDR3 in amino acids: CAWSVTGGLSREQYF. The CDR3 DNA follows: TGTGCCTGGAGTGTAACAGGGGGCTTATCACGCGAGCAGTACTTC.

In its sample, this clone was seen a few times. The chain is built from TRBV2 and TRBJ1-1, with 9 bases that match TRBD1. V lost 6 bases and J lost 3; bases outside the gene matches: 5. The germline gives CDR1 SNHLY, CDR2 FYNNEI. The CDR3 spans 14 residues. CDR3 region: CASRGDRDYTEAFF. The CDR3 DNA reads TGTGCCAGCAGAGGGGACAGGGACTACACTGAAGCTTTCTTT.